This TCR beta chain was identified in a study of shared clonotypes between healthy human individuals. This CDR3 is 15 amino acids long. Germline CDR1 reads SEHNR; CDR2 reads FQNEAQ (reference sequence). V was trimmed by 2 bases and J by 0 bases, leaving 8 bases between them. Some clones are missing from TCRdb's copy, which holds only in-frame ones; the method was immunoSEQ multiplex PCR. Among around 1.9 million clones listed, around 93% were seen once. The naive CD8 fraction comprised CD45RO-negative cells positively selected for CCR7 and excluded terminally differentiated effector memory CD45RA+ cells.

V gene TRBV7-9 combines with J gene TRBJ1-3; D remains ambiguous. Material: naive CD8+ T cells from PBMCs. This sequence originates from a man between 18 and 29 years old in good health. Some clones in this sample may be carry-over from other donors' samples. CDR3 coding DNA: TGTGCCAGCAGCTTATTGTCCGGCTCTGGAAACACCATATATTTT. The encoded protein is CASSLLSGSGNTIYF.